This is a list of T cell receptor beta chains from one sample in a study of blood T cell repertoires in COVID-19. Sequencing used immunoSEQ multiplex PCR; TCRdb keeps in-frame clones, though not all of them. The table lists fewer than 200,000 clones, about 88% of them singletons. The material sequenced was peripheral blood. The receptors derive from a man aged 50 to 60 who had recovered from COVID-19. Each CDR3 is given with its conserved first and last residue. The D gene is left open where the match is weak. For some rows the clone size is stated as once, few or many, or as a class when expanded; others skip it.

>TRBD1|NA|TRBJ2-5|TRBV9
CASSPGQGQETQYF
TGTGCCAGCAGCCCAGGACAGGGACAAGAGACCCAGTACTTC
>NA|NA|TRBJ2-3|TRBV13
CASSLRGSKTDTQYF
TGTGCCAGCAGCTTAAGGGGTTCCAAAACAGATACGCAGTATTTT
>NA|once|TRBJ2-3|TRBV27
CASKPGERAPQYF
TGTGCCAGCAAGCCCGGGGAACGGGCCCCGCAGTATTTT
>TRBD2|once|TRBJ2-7|TRBV19
CASKVGLASYEQYF
TGTGCCAGTAAGGTGGGACTAGCGTCCTACGAGCAGTACTTC
>TRBD2|NA|TRBJ2-7|TRBV5-4
CASSLGREGDEQYF
TGTGCCAGCAGCTTGGGACGGGAGGGCGACGAGCAGTACTTC
>TRBD2|once|TRBJ2-7|TRBV7-9
CASSLFFGTNSYEQYF
TGTGCCAGCAGCTTATTTTTCGGGACTAACTCCTACGAGCAGTACTTC
>NA|NA|TRBJ2-7|TRBV28
CASSLDLAIYEQYF
TGTGCCAGCAGTTTAGATCTGGCAATCTACGAGCAGTACTTC
>NA|NA|TRBJ2-3|TRBV29-1
CSVLPGVSTDTQYF
TGCAGCGTTCTTCCCGGAGTTAGCACAGATACGCAGTATTTT
>NA|NA|TRBJ2-3|TRBV5-1
CASSLSGGSTDTQYF
TGCGCCAGCAGCTTGTCGGGCGGGAGCACAGATACGCAGTATTTT
>TRBD1|NA|TRBJ1-1|TRBV6-2/TRBV6-3
CASSYRTGEPTTEAFF
TGTGCCAGCAGTTACAGGACAGGGGAGCCCACCACTGAAGCTTTCTTT
>TRBD2|NA|TRBJ2-2|TRBV27
CASSLRTSGGNTGELFF
TGTGCCAGCAGTTTACGTACTAGCGGAGGGAACACCGGGGAGCTGTTTTTT
>NA|NA|TRBJ2-5|TRBV7-3
CASSLSLGETQYF
TGTGCCAGCAGCTTATCACTAGGCGAGACCCAGTACTTC
>TRBD2|NA|TRBJ2-7|TRBV2
CASRMTSADYEQYF
TGTGCCAGCAGGATGACTAGCGCAGACTACGAGCAGTACTTC
>NA|once|TRBJ1-2|TRBV28
CASSLLAGPSYGYTF
TGTGCCAGCAGTTTATTGGCAGGCCCGAGCTATGGCTACACCTTC
>TRBD2|NA|TRBJ2-3|TRBV27
CASSLSPSGTDTQYF
TGTGCCAGCAGTTTATCGCCTAGCGGTACGGATACGCAGTATTTT
>NA|NA|TRBJ2-1|TRBV11-2
CASSLEGAGFPYNEQFF
TGTGCCAGCAGCTTGGAGGGGGCAGGGTTTCCCTACAATGAGCAGTTCTTC